The 10 T cell receptor beta chains in this list originate from one sample, sequenced in a study of T cells in Graves' hyperthyroidism and ophthalmopathy (dated 2019 in TCRdb). The library relied on multiplex PCR. This sample was sequenced with an Illumina HiSeq 2000. TCR beta CDR3 regions were amplified from RNA transcripts. The TCR CDR3 was subjected to a first round of RT-PCR using the HTBI primer set and the Qiagen OneStep RT-PCR kit. Clones were called with MiXCR by TCRdb after fastp trimmed the public reads at Q25, and only in-frame beta chains were retained. Rows are combined by CDR3 protein, so each entry shows the most common genes and DNA. The sample profile shows approximately 320,000 distinct CDR3 sequences; roughly 15% of them were found once. 33% of the sample comes from the top ten. Sequenced material: blood. These receptors were obtained from a man between 25 and 39 years old with Graves' hyperthyroidism.

This clonotype was counted once. One end of the junction is discordant with germline, which a read error may explain. The chain uses TRBV12-5 and TRBJ2-7, with TRBD2 matching over 12 bases. CDR3 length equals 16 residues. CDR1 is LGHNT, CDR2 FRNRAP, per germline. CDR3 coding DNA: TGTGCTGGTGGTTTGGAGACTAGCGGGAGATACTACGAGCAGTACTTC. Protein sequence: CAGGLETSGRYYEQYF.

The V call is TRBV29-1, the J call TRBJ2-1, with D maybe TRBD1 (5 bases). The CDR3 covers 15 residues. Germline V gene lookup returns CDR1 SQVTM and CDR2 ANQGSEA. Trimming stripped 3 bases from V and 5 bases from J, with 17 bases between. The CDR3 is CSVEGREGWDNEQFF. CDR3 nucleotides: TGCAGCGTTGAGGGCAGGGAAGGGTGGGACAATGAGCAGTTCTTC.

The sample holds many counts of this clonotype. The chain links TRBV28 to TRBJ2-3; unclear D gene. Germline V gives CDR1 MDHEN, CDR2 SYDVKM. The CDR3 is 14 amino acids. V shed 1 base and J shed 5 bases, with 10 bases lying between them. The DNA of the CDR3 is TGTGCCAGCAGTTTATCAAAAGTTGGAGATACGCAGTATTTT. It is translated as CASSLSKVGDTQYF.

The rearrangement links TRBV18 to TRBJ2-2; 8 bases fit TRBD1. Germline V lookup: CDR1 KGHSH, CDR2 LQKENI. J was trimmed by 0 bases and V by 3 bases; bases with no gene match: 6. The CDR3 is 17 amino acids. CDR3 nucleotide sequence: TGTGCCAGCTCACCTTCAGGGGGCCCCGCGAACACCGGGGAGCTGTTTTTT. Translating it yields CASSPSGGPANTGELFF.

This clonotype has only one observation. The rearrangement joins TRBV6-2 or TRBV6-3 to TRBJ2-1; 10 nucleotides match TRBD2. This CDR3 spans 16 amino acids. Per germline, CDR1 MNHEY and CDR2 SVGEGT. The junction had 11 bases not matched to a gene; V was cut back by 6 bases and J by 6 bases. DNA of the CDR3: TGTGCCAGCAGAATGGGTGCTAGCGGGAGTTCCAATGAGCAGTTCTTC. Residues: CASRMGASGSSNEQFF.

The chain has TRBV5-6 and TRBJ1-1, with a tentative D call TRBD1 (6 bases). This CDR3 spans 11 amino acids. Trimming removed 4 bases from V and 7 bases from J, with 8 bases in between. Germline CDR1 and CDR2: SGHDT and YYEEEE. CDR3 nucleotide sequence: TGTGCCAGCAGCCAGGACAGTGAAGCTTTCTTT. The encoded protein is CASSQDSEAFF.

This clonotype was seen many times. The V call is TRBV2, the J call TRBJ2-1; 8 nucleotides line up with TRBD2. CDR3 length equals 16 residues. Germline V gene sequence: CDR1 SNHLY, CDR2 FYNNEI. V lost 8 bases and J lost 6; bases outside the gene matches: 15. The CDR3: CASSRGAGVRANEQFF. The CDR3 bases are TGTGCCAGCTCCAGGGGAGCGGGAGTTAGGGCCAATGAGCAGTTCTTC. The full variable domain, in which reference TRBV2 and TRBJ2-1 provide the parts outside the CDR3, is EPEVTQTPSHQVTQMGQEVILRCVPISNHLYFYWYRQILGQKVEFLVSFYNNEISEKSEIFDDQFSVERPDGSNFTLKIRSTKLEDSAMYFCASSRGAGVRANEQFFGPGTRLTVL.

The V gene is TRBV6-1, the J gene TRBJ1-5, with a weak D call TRBD1 (5 bases). There are 14 residues in the CDR3. From germline, CDR1 is MNHNS and CDR2 SASEGT. Trimming stripped 2 bases from V and 1 base from J, with 6 bases between. CDR3 DNA: TGTGCCAGCAGTGAACAGGGCAGCAATCAGCCCCAGCATTTT. Translated, it gives CASSEQGSNQPQHF.

This clonotype was counted ten times or more. The chain uses TRBV20-1 and TRBJ1-4; D call uncertain. The CDR3 has 13 amino acids. In germline, CDR1 is DFQATT, CDR2 SNEGSKA (reference sequence). Trimming pared 4 bases from V and 6 bases from J, leaving 12 bases between. The CDR3 reads CSATGIGDEKLFF. The CDR3 bases are TGCAGTGCTACGGGGATTGGGGATGAAAAACTGTTTTTT.

This clonotype is a singleton in its sample. This may be a read error: a much more frequent sequence differs by one nucleotide. CDR3 sequence reads: CASSLLRQGAYGYTF. CDR3 DNA sequence: TGTGCCAGCTCACTACTTCGACAGGGGGCCTATGGCTACACCTTC. The chain carries TRBV18 and TRBJ1-2, with 10 bases matching TRBD1. Trimming cost V 4 bases and J 4 bases; bases outside gene matches: 6. CDR3 size: 15 residues. Germline CDR1 is KGHSH and CDR2 is LQKENI. The whole variable domain, filled in from reference TRBV18 and TRBJ1-2, reads NAGVMQNPRHLVRRRGQEARLRCSPMKGHSHVYWYRQLPEEGLKFMVYLQKENIIDESGMPKERFSAEFPKEGPSILRIQQVVRGDSAAYFCASSLLRQGAYGYTFGSGTRLTVV.